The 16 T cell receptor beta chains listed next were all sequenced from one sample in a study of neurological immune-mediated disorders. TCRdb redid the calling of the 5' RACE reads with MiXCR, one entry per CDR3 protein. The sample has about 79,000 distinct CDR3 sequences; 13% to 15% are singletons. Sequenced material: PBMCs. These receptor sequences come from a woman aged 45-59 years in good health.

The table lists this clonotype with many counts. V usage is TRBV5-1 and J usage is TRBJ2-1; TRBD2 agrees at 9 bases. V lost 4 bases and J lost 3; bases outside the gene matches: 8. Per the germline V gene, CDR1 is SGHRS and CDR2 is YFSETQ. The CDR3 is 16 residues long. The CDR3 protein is CASSLQTSGLYNEQFF. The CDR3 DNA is TGCGCCAGCAGCCTCCAGACTAGCGGCCTCTACAATGAGCAGTTCTTC.

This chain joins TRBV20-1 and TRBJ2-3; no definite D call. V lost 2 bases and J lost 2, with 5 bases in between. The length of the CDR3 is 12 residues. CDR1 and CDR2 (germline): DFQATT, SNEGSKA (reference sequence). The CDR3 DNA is TGCAGTGCTAGATGGGACACAGATACGCAGTATTTT. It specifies CSARWDTDTQYF.

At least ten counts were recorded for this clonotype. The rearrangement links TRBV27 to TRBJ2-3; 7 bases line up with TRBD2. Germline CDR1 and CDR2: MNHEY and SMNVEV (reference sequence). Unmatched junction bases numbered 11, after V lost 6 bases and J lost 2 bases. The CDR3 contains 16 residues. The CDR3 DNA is TGTGCCAGCAGGGCCCCTGGCGGGGGATTCACAGATACGCAGTATTTT. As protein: CASRAPGGGFTDTQYF.

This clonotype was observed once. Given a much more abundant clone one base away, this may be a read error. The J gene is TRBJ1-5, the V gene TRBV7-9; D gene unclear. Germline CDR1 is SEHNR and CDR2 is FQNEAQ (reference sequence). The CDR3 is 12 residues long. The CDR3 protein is CANSYVNQPQHF. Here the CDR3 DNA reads TGTGCCAACAGCTACGTCAATCAGCCCCAGCATTTT. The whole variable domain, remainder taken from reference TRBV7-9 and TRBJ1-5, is DTGVSQNPRHKITKRGQNVTFRCDPISEHNRLYWYRQTLGQGPEFLTYFQNEAQLEKSRLLSDRFSAERPKGSFSTLEIQRTEQGDSAMYLCANSYVNQPQHFGDGTRLSIL.

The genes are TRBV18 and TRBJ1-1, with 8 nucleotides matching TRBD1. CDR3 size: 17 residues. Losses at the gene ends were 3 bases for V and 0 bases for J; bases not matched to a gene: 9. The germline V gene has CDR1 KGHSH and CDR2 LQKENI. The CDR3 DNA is TGTGCCAGCTCACCTCAGGACAGGGTGAGGGTGAACACTGAAGCTTTCTTT. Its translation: CASSPQDRVRVNTEAFF.

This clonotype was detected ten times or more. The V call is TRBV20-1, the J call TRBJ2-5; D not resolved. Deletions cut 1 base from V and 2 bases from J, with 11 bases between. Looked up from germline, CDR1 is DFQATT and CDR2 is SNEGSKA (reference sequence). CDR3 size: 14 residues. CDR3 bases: TGCAGTGCTAGAGCTGGGAACAGACAAGAGACCCAGTACTTC. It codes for CSARAGNRQETQYF.

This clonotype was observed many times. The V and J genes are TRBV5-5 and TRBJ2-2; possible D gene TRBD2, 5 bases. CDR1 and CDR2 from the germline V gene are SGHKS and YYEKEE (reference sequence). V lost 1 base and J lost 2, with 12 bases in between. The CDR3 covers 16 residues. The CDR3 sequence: CASSLLPDYNTGELFF. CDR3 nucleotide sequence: TGTGCCAGCAGCTTGTTACCCGACTACAACACCGGGGAGCTGTTTTTT. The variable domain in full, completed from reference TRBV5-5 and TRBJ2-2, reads DAGVTQSPTHLIKTRGQQVTLRCSPISGHKSVSWYQQVLGQGPQFIFQYYEKEERGRGNFPDRFSARQFPNYSSELNVNALLLGDSALYLCASSLLPDYNTGELFFGEGSRLTVL.

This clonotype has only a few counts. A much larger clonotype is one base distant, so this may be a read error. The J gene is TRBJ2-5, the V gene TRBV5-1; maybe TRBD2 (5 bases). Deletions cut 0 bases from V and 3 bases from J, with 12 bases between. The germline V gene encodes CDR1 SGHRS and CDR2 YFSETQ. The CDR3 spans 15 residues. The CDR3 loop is CASSLAVGREETQYF. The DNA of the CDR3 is TGCGCCAGCAGCTTGGCCGTAGGGCGGGAAGAGACCCAGTACTTC.

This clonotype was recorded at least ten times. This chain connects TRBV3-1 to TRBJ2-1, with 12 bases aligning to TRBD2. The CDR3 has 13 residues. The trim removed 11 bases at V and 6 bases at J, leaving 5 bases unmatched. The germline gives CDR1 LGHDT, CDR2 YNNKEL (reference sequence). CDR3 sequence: CASTSGSLNEQFF. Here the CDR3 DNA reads TGTGCCTCGACTAGCGGGAGTCTCAATGAGCAGTTCTTC.

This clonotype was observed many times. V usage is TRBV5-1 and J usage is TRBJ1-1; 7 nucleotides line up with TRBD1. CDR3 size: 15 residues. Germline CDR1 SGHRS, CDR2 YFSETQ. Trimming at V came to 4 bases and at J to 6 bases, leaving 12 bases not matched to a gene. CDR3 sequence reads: CASSPVTGMGAEAFF. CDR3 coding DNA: TGCGCCAGCAGCCCTGTGACAGGGATGGGGGCTGAAGCTTTCTTT.

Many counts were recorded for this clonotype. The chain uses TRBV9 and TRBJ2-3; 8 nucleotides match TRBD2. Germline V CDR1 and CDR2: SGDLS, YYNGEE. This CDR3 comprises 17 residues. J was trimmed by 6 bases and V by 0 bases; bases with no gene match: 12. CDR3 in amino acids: CASSVGVMAGGRDTQYF. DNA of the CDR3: TGTGCCAGCAGCGTAGGAGTTATGGCGGGAGGAAGGGATACGCAGTATTTT.

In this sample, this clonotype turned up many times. CDR3: CASSLVGTSANEQFF. The CDR3 DNA reads TGTGCCAGCAGCTTGGTGGGGACTAGCGCTAATGAGCAGTTCTTC. The chain uses TRBV5-4 and TRBJ2-1, with 10 bases identical to TRBD2. CDR1 and CDR2 (germline): SGHNT, YYREEE (reference sequence). This CDR3 is built from 15 residues. With 0 bases clipped from V and 7 bases from J, the junction kept 4 bases outside the gene matches.

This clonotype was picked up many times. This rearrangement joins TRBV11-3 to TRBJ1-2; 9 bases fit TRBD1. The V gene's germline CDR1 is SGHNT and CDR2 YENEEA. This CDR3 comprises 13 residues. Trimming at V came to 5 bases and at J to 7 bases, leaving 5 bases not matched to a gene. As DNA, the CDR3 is TGTGCCAGCAGCCTGGACAGGGGAGGTGGCTACACCTTC. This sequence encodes CASSLDRGGGYTF.

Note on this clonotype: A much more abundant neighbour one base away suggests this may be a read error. The CDR3 is CAISLDSGNQPQHF. The CDR3 DNA is TGCGCCATCAGCTTGGATTCAGGCAATCAGCCCCAGCATTTT. V gene TRBV5-1 combines with J gene TRBJ1-5; unclear D gene. Looked up from germline, CDR1 is SGHRS and CDR2 is YFSETQ. This CDR3 region has 14 residues.

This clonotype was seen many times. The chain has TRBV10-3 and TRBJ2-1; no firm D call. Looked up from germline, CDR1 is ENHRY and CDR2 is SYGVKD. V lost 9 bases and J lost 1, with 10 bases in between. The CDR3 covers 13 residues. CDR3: CAMRNGSYNEQFF. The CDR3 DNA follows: TGTGCCATGAGGAATGGGTCCTACAATGAGCAGTTCTTC.

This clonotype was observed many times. Here the CDR3 reads CASSLEEGRGQPQHF. The CDR3 coding sequence is TGCGCCAGCAGCTTGGAGGAGGGGCGAGGTCAGCCCCAGCATTTT. V is TRBV5-1 and J is TRBJ1-5; a weak D match, TRBD1 (5 bases). Trimming removed 0 bases from V and 6 bases from J, with 13 bases in between. Looked up from germline, CDR1 is SGHRS and CDR2 is YFSETQ. The CDR3 is 15 residues long.